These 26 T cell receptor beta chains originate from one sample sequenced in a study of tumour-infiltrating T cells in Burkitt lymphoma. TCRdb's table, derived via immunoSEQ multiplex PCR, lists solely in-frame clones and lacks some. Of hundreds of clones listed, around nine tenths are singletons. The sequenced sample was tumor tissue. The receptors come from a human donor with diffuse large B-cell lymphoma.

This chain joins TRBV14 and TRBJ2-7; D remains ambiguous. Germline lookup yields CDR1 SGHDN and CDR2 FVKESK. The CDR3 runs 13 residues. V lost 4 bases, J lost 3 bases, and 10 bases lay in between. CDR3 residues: CASSPRGDYEQYF. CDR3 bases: TGTGCCAGCAGCCCTCGAGGAGACTACGAGCAGTACTTC.

The CDR3 sequence is CSVEDVYEQYF. The CDR3 DNA reads as TGCAGCGTTGAGGACGTATACGAGCAGTACTTC. The V call is TRBV29-1, the J call TRBJ2-7; D remains ambiguous. Trimming removed 3 bases at V and 4 bases at J, with 7 bases between. Germline V gives CDR1 SQVTM, CDR2 ANQGSEA. The CDR3 length is 11 residues.

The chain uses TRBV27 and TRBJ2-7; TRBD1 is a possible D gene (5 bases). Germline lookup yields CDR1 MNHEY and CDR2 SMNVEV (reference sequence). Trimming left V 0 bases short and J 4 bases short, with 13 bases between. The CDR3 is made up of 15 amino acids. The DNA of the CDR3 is TGTGCCAGCAGTTTATCTACAGGCGAAATATACGAGCAGTACTTC. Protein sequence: CASSLSTGEIYEQYF.

CDR3 residues: CASSIRFWGSGDQPQHF. The CDR3 DNA reads TGTGCCAGTAGTATCAGGTTTTGGGGGTCAGGGGATCAGCCCCAGCATTTT. The chain couples TRBV19 to TRBJ1-5; D possibly corresponds to TRBD1 (6 bases). This CDR3 contains 17 residues. Trimming left V 3 bases short and J 5 bases short, with 20 bases between. Germline V lookup: CDR1 LNHDA, CDR2 SQIVND (reference sequence).

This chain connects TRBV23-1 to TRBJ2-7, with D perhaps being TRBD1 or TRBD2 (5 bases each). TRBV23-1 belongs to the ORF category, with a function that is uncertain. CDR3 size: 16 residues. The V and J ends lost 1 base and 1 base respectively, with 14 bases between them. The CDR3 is CASSQFRTWGSYEQYF. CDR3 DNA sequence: TGCGCCAGCAGTCAATTCCGGACATGGGGGTCCTACGAGCAGTACTTC.

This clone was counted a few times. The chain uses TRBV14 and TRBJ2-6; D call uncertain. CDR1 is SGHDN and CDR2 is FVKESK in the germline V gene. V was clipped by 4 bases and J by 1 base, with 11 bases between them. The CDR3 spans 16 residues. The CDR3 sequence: CASSLVTWSGANVLTF. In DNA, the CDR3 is TGTGCCAGCAGCCTAGTGACGTGGTCTGGGGCCAACGTCCTGACTTTC.

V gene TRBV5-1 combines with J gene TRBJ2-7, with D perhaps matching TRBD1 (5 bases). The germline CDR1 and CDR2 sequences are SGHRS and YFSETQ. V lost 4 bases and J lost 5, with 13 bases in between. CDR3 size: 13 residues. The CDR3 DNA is TGCGCCAGCAGCCCGGAAGGGGTAAACGAGCAGTACTTC. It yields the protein CASSPEGVNEQYF.

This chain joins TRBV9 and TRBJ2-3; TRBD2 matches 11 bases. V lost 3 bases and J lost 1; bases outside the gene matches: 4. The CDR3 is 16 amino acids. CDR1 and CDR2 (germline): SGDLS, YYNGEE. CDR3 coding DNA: TGTGCCAGCAGCGCCAAGACTAGCGGGGGCACAGATACGCAGTATTTT. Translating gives CASSAKTSGGTDTQYF. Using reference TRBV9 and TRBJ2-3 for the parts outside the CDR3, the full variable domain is DSGVTQTPKHLITATGQRVTLRCSPRSGDLSVYWYQQSLDQGLQFLIQYYNGEERAKGNILERFSAQQFPDLHSELNLSSLELGDSALYFCASSAKTSGGTDTQYFGPGTRLTVL.

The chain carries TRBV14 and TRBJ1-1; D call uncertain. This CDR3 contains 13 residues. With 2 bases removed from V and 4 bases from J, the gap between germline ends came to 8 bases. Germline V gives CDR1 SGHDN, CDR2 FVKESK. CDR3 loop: CASSQSTRTEAFF. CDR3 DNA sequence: TGTGCCAGCAGCCAATCGACACGCACTGAAGCTTTCTTT.

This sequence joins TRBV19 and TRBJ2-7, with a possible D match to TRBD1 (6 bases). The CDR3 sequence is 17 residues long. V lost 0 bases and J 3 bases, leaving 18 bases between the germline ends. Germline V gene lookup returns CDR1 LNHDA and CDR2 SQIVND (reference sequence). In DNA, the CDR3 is TGTGCCAGTAGTATAGAAATCCGAACAGGGCACCTCTACGAGCAGTACTTC. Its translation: CASSIEIRTGHLYEQYF.

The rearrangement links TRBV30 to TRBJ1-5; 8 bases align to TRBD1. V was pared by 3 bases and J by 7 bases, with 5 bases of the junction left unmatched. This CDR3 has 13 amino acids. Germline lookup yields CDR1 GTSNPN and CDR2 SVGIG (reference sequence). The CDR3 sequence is CAWSGQGGQPQHF. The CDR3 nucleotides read TGTGCCTGGAGCGGACAGGGTGGACAGCCCCAGCATTTT. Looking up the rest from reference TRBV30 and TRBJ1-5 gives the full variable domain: SQTIHQWPATLVQPVGSPLSLECTVEGTSNPNLYWYRQAAGRGLQLLFYSVGIGQISSEVPQNLSASRPQDRQFILSSKKLLLSDSGFYLCAWSGQGGQPQHFGDGTRLSIL.

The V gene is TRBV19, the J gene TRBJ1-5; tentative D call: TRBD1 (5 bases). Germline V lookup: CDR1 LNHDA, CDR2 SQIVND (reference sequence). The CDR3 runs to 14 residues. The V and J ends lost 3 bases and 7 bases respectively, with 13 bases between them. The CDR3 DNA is TGTGCCAGTAGTATGGGCGGGGGGGGACAGCCCCAGCATTTT. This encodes CASSMGGGGQPQHF.

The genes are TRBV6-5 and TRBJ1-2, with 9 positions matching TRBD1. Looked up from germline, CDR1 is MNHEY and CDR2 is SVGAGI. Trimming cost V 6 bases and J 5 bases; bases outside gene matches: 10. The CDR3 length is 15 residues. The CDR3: CASRYTQGARYGYTF. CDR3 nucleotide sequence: TGTGCCAGCAGATATACACAGGGGGCGAGGTATGGCTACACCTTC.

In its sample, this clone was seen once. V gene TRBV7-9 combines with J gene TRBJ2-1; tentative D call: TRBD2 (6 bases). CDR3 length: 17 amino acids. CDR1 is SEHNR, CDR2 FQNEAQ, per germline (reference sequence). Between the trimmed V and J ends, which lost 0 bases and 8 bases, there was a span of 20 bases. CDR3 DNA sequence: TGTGCCAGCAGCTTAGCTCCCGGGCGGGATCCCGGCGATGAGCAGTTCTTC. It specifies CASSLAPGRDPGDEQFF.

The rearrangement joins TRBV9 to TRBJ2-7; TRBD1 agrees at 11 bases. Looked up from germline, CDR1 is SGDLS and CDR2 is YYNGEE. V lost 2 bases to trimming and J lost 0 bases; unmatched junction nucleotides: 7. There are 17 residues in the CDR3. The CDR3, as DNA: TGTGCCAGCAGCGTGGGGACAGGGGGGAGGAGCTCCTACGAGCAGTACTTC. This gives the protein CASSVGTGGRSSYEQYF.

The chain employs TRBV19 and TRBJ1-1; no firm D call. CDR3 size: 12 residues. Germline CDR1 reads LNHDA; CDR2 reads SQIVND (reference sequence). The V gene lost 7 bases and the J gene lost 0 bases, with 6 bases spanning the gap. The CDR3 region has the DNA TGTGCCAGTATGCGACTGAACACTGAAGCTTTCTTT. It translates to CASMRLNTEAFF.

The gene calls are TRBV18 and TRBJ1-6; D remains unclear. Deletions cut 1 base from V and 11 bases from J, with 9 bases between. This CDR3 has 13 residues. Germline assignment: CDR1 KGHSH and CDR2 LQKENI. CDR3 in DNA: TGTGCCAGCTCACCACTTGGGGAAACACCCCTCCACTTT. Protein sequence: CASSPLGETPLHF.

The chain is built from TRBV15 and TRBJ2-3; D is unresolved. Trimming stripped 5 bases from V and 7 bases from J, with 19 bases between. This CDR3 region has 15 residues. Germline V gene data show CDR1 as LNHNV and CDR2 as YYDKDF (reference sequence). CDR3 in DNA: TGTGCCACCAGCCTAGAGAGCCCTCAAGATCATACGCAGTATTTT. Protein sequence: CATSLESPQDHTQYF.

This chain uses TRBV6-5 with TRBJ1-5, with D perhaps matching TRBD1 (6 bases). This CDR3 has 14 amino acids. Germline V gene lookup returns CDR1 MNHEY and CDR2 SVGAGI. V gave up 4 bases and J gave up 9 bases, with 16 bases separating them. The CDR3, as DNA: TGTGCCAGCAGTTTTAGGGACACCCAAGGGCCCCAGCATTTT. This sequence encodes CASSFRDTQGPQHF.

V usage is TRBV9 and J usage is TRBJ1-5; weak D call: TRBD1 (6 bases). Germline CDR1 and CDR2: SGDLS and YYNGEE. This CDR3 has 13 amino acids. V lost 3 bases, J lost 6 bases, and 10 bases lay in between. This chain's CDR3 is CASSATGTQPQHF. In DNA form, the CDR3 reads TGTGCCAGCAGCGCGACAGGAACTCAGCCCCAGCATTTT.

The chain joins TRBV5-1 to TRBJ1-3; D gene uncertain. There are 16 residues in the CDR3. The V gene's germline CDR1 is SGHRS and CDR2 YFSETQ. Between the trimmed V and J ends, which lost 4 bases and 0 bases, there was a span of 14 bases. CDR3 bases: TGCGCCAGCAGCCCCCGGACGATGTCCTCTGGAAACACCATATATTTT. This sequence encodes CASSPRTMSSGNTIYF.

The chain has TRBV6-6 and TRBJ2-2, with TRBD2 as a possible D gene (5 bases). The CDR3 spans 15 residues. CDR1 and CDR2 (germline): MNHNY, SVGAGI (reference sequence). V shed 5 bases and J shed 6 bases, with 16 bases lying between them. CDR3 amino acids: CASSPGKGWPGELFF. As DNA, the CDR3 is TGTGCCAGCAGTCCCGGGAAGGGATGGCCCGGGGAGCTGTTTTTT.

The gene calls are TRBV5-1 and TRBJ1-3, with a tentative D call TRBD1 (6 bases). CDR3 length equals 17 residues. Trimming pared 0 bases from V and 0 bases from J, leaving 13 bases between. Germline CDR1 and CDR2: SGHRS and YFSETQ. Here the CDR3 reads CASSLVQGGYSGNTIYF. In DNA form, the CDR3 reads TGCGCCAGCAGCTTGGTACAGGGAGGCTACTCTGGAAACACCATATATTTT. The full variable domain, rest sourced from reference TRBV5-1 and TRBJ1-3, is KAGVTQTPRYLIKTRGQQVTLSCSPISGHRSVSWYQQTPGQGLQFLFEYFSETQRNKGNFPGRFSGRQFSNSRSEMNVSTLELGDSALYLCASSLVQGGYSGNTIYFGEGSWLTVV.

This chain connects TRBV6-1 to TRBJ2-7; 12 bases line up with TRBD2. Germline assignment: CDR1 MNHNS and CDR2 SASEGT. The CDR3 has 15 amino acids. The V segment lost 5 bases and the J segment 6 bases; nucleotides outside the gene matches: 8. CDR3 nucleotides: TGTGCCAGCAGTCTCCTAGCGGGGGGGAAGATCGAGCAGTACTTC. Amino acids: CASSLLAGGKIEQYF.

In DNA form, the CDR3 reads TGTGCCAGCAGTGAAGGTTTTAGGGGCCGGGGAGGAAACACCATATATTTT. Its translation is CASSEGFRGRGGNTIYF. This rearrangement joins TRBV2 to TRBJ1-3; D might be TRBD1 (5 bases). Trimming removed 1 base from V and 4 bases from J, with 17 bases in between. Germline V CDR1 and CDR2: SNHLY, FYNNEI. The CDR3 covers 17 residues.

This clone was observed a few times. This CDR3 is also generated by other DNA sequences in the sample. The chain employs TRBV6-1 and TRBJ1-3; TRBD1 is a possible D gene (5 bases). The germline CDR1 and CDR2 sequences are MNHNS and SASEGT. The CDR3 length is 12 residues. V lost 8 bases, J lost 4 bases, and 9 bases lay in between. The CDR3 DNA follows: TGTGCCAGCGGTGGGGGAGGAAACACCATATATTTT. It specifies CASGGGGNTIYF.